Sequencing of this T cell receptor beta chain was carried out in a study of shared clonotypes between healthy human individuals. Regarding the study as a whole: Clonotypes that were shared across a handful of donors made up about 4.5% of naive CD4 clonotypes.

This table comes from immunoSEQ multiplex PCR, and its TCRdb copy is limited to in-frame clones, with some not included. The repertoire holds around 2,000,000 clones, with 85% to 95% as singletons. V was clipped by 3 bases and J by 2 bases; unmatched bases: 1. There are 13 residues in the CDR3. CDR1 MNHEY and CDR2 SMNVEV come from the germline V gene (reference sequence). Naive CD8 cells comprised CD45RO-negative, CCR7-positively selected cells, excluding terminally differentiated effector memory CD45RA+ cells. As for this clone: As yet, its antigen is unknown. This specimen includes other DNA sequences encoding the same CDR3.

The source of this sequence is a man between 18 and 35 years old in good health. Some clones in this sample may be carry-over from other donors' samples. The specimen sequenced was naive CD8+ T cells from PBMCs. V is TRBV27 and J is TRBJ2-7; 7 nucleotides align to TRBD2. CDR3 region: CASSLGRAYEQYF. The CDR3, as DNA: TGTGCCAGCAGTTTGGGGAGGGCCTACGAGCAGTACTTC.